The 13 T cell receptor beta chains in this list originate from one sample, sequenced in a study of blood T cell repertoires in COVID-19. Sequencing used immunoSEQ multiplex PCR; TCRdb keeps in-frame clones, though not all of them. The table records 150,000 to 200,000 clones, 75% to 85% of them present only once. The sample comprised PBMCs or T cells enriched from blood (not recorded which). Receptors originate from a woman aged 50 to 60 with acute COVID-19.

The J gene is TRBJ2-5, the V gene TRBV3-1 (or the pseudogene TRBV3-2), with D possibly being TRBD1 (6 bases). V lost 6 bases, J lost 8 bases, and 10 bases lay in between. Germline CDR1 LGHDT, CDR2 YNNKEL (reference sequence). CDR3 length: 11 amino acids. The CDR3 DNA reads TGTGCCAGCAGTCAACAGGGAACCCAGTACTTC. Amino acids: CASSQQGTQYF.

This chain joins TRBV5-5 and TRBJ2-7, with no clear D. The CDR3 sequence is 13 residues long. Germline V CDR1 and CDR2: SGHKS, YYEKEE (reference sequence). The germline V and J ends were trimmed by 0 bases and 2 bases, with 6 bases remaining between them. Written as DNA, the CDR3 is TGTGCCAGCAGCTTGGCAGAAACCTACGAGCAGTACGTC. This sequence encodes CASSLAETYEQYV.

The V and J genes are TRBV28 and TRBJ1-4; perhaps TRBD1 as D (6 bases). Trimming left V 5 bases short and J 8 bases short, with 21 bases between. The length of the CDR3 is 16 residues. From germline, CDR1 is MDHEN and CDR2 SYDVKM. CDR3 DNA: TGTGCCAGCAGTCTCGAGGGCAGGGGTATTAAGGAAAAACTGTTTTTT. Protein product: CASSLEGRGIKEKLFF.

The CDR3: CASSSGQSNYGYTF. Written as DNA, the CDR3 is TGTGCCAGCAGTTCGGGACAGTCCAACTATGGCTACACCTTC. The chain couples TRBV27 to TRBJ1-2; 7 bases agree with TRBD1. This CDR3 comprises 14 residues. Per germline, CDR1 MNHEY and CDR2 SMNVEV (reference sequence). J was trimmed by 2 bases and V by 4 bases; bases with no gene match: 4.

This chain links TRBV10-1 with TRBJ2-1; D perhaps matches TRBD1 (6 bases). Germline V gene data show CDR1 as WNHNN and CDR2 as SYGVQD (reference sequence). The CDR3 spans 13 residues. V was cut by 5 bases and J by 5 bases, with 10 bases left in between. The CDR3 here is CASSPDRNNEQFF. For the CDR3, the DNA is TGCGCCAGCAGTCCCGACAGGAACAATGAGCAGTTCTTC.

Written as DNA, the CDR3 is TGCGCCAGCAGCCAAGAGACCGACACGCACTATGGCTACACCTTC. Residues: CASSQETDTHYGYTF. The V gene is TRBV4-1, the J gene TRBJ1-2; no definite D call. The V gene's germline CDR1 is MGHRA and CDR2 YSYEKL. The V end was cut by 0 bases, the J end by 3 bases, with 11 bases between. This CDR3 comprises 15 residues.

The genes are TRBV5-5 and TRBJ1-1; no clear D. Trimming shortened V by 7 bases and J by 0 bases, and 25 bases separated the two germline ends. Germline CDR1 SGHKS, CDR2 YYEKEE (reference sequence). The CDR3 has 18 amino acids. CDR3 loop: CASLPWEADLFLNTEAFF. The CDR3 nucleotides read TGTGCCAGCTTACCGTGGGAGGCAGATTTGTTCCTGAACACTGAAGCTTTCTTT.

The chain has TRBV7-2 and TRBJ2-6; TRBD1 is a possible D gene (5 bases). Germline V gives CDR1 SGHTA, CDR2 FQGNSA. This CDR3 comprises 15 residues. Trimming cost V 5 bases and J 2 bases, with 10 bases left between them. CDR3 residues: CASSPSRAGANVLTF. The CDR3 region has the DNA TGTGCCAGCAGCCCGAGCAGGGCTGGGGCCAACGTCCTGACTTTC.

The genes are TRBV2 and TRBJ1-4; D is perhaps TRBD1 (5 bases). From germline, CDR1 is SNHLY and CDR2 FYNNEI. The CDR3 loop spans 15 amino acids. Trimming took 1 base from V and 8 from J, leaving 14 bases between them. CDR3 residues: CASSEGSTVQEKLFF. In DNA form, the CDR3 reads TGTGCCAGCAGTGAAGGGTCGACAGTCCAGGAAAAACTGTTTTTT.

CDR3 sequence: CASSLIETNEKLFF. CDR3 DNA sequence: TGTGCCAGCAGCTTAATAGAAACTAATGAAAAACTGTTTTTT. This chain uses TRBV7-9 with TRBJ1-4; no clear D gene. In germline, CDR1 is SEHNR, CDR2 FQNEAQ (reference sequence). CDR3 length equals 14 residues. Between the trimmed V and J ends, which lost 2 bases and 1 base, there was a span of 5 bases.

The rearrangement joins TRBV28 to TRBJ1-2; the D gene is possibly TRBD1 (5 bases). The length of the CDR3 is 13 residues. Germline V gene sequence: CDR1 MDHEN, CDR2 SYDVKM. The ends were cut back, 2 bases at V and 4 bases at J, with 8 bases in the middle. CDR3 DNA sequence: TGTGCCAGCAGTTTAACTGACAGCTATGGCTACACCTTC. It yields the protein CASSLTDSYGYTF.

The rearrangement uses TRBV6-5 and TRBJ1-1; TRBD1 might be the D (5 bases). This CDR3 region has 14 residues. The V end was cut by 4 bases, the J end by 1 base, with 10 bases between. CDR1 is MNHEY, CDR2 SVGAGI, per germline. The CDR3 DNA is TGTGCCAGCAGTTGGGGGGGGTGGAACACTGAAGCTTTCTTT. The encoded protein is CASSWGGWNTEAFF.

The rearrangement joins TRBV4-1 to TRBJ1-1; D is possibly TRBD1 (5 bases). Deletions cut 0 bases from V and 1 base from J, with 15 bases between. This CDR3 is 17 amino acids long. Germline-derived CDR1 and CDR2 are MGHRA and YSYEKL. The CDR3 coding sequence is TGCGCCAGCAGCCAAGATCTGGGGAGGGGACGGAACACTGAAGCTTTCTTT. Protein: CASSQDLGRGRNTEAFF.